This T cell receptor beta chain is from a study of graft-versus-host responses after intestinal transplantation. About the study: Induction using anti-thymocyte globulin, followed by tacrolimus and steroids for two to four years, was given to all recipients. Study findings and constraints: Declines in HvG clones occurring early post-transplant were associated with peak circulating GvH clone levels. High graft-versus-host to host-versus-graft T cell clonal ratios marked allografts of patients with graft-donor macrochimerism. Some GvH clones appeared in ileal mucosa or blood before recipient bone marrow.

With respect to this clone: As yet, its antigen is unknown.

Germline values: CDR1 SNHLY, CDR2 FYNNEI. The V and J ends lost 8 bases and 5 bases respectively, with 19 bases between them. The CDR3 runs to 15 residues. TCRdb keeps only in-frame clones here, not all; method: immunoSEQ multiplex PCR. The repertoire holds tens of thousands of clones, with 92% as singletons. The receptor comes from a human patient who received an intestinal transplant, so some T cells may come from the graft donor. The sequencing used bone marrow, collected roughly 780 days after intestinal transplantation. The chain couples TRBV2 to TRBJ1-5; D gene uncertain. The CDR3 spells CASELGRVGYQPQHF. CDR3 coding DNA: TGTGCCAGCGAGCTTGGACGGGTAGGGTATCAGCCCCAGCATTTT.